This T cell receptor (beta chain) was observed in a study of T cell changes during pregnancy in multiple sclerosis. Generated by immunoSEQ multiplex PCR, the TCRdb table keeps only in-frame clones and is missing some. This table holds some 83,000 clones, 91% found once. The CDR3 covers 15 residues. Germline CDR1 SGHRS, CDR2 YFSETQ. J gave up 3 bases and V 4 bases, and 8 bases lay outside the gene matches. This TCR was recovered from a female donor in good health, serving as a control in a pregnancy study. Some clones in this sample may be carry-over from other donors' samples. Sequenced material: PBMCs, taken in the first trimester of pregnancy. J is TRBJ2-7 and V is TRBV5-1; 9 nucleotides agree with TRBD2. CDR3 nucleotides: TGCGCCAGCAGCGAACTAGCGGGCGACCTCTACGAGCAGTACTTC. This translates into CASSELAGDLYEQYF.